The 32 T cell receptor beta chains in this list originate from one sample, sequenced in a study of blood T cells in healthy people across ages. Using a J-beta primer mix together with a sample-barcoded 5' primer, a second PCR was run for 7 to 11 cycles. TCRdb called the 5' RACE reads again in MiXCR, with one record for every CDR3 protein. The data hold approximately 780,000 distinct CDR3 sequences, with roughly 24% observed a single time. These same data were also listed under a study on T cells of mothers and their children.

Sequencing used blood. These receptors originate from a boy younger than 18 in good health.

In nucleotides, the CDR3 is TGTGCCATCAGTGAGTCCGGGACAGGGAGTAAGGAGACCCAGTACTTC. Residues: CAISESGTGSKETQYF. V and J are TRBV10-3 and TRBJ2-5, with 9 bases matching TRBD1. This CDR3 contains 16 residues. J was trimmed by 5 bases and V by 0 bases; bases with no gene match: 7. The V gene's germline CDR1 is ENHRY and CDR2 SYGVKD.

The chain links TRBV20-1 to TRBJ2-2; maybe TRBD1 (6 bases). The CDR3 sequence is 16 residues long. The germline gives CDR1 DFQATT, CDR2 SNEGSKA (reference sequence). Trimming took off 1 base at V and 5 bases at J, with 17 bases between the two ends. CDR3 DNA sequence: TGCAGTGCTAGAGTACCGGACAGACTGAATACCGGGGAGCTGTTTTTT. Its protein product is CSARVPDRLNTGELFF.

The chain joins TRBV7-9 to TRBJ2-7, with 9 bases fitting TRBD1. The CDR3 has 16 amino acids. V was clipped by 5 bases and J by 5 bases; unmatched bases: 13. Germline-derived CDR1 and CDR2 are SEHNR and FQNEAQ (reference sequence). CDR3 sequence: CASSRIPGTGFNEQYF. CDR3 bases: TGTGCCAGCAGCCGCATCCCCGGGACAGGGTTCAACGAGCAGTACTTC.

The V call is TRBV7-3, the J call TRBJ1-4; 9 nucleotides line up with TRBD1. Germline CDR1 and CDR2: SGHTA and FQGTGA. The V and J ends lost 0 bases and 2 bases, in that order; junction bases with no gene match: 10. CDR3 length equals 19 residues. Here the CDR3 reads CASSLTFHYTGGTNEKLFF. CDR3 bases: TGTGCCAGCAGCTTAACTTTCCACTACACAGGGGGCACTAATGAAAAACTGTTTTTT.

The chain uses TRBV7-2 and TRBJ2-1; perhaps D is TRBD1 or TRBD2 (5 bases each). V was clipped by 5 bases and J by 13 bases, with 18 bases between them. Germline V gene sequence: CDR1 SGHTA, CDR2 FQGNSA. The CDR3 is made up of 13 amino acids. CDR3 region: CASSAQLRDLQFF. CDR3 sequence (DNA): TGTGCCAGCAGCGCCCAACTCCGGGACCTCCAGTTCTTC. The entire variable domain, with the rest obtained from reference TRBV7-2 and TRBJ2-1, is as follows: GAGVSQSPSNKVTEKGKDVELRCDPISGHTALYWYRQSLGQGLEFLIYFQGNSAPDKSGLPSDRFSAERTGGSVSTLTIQRTQQEDSAVYLCASSAQLRDLQFFGPGTRLTVL.

The rearrangement joins TRBV29-1 to TRBJ2-7; 11 nucleotides match TRBD1. The CDR3 runs 17 residues. CDR1 is SQVTM, CDR2 ANQGSEA, per germline. The trim removed 4 bases at V and 0 bases at J, leaving 11 bases unmatched. The CDR3 sequence is CSVAAGQGVIGSYEQYF. In DNA, the CDR3 is TGCAGCGTTGCGGCGGGACAGGGGGTAATTGGCTCCTACGAGCAGTACTTC.

This clonotype was observed a few times. The gene calls are TRBV12-3 or TRBV12-4 and TRBJ2-2, with a weak D call TRBD1 (6 bases). The V and J ends lost 8 bases and 6 bases respectively, with 13 bases between them. The CDR3 loop spans 13 amino acids. CDR3 sequence (DNA): TGTGCCAGCGGGGGCCTGGCTCCCGGGGAGCTGTTTTTT. Translating it yields CASGGLAPGELFF.

CDR3 amino acids: CASSGSGHQETQYF. The CDR3 coding sequence is TGTGCCAGCAGCGGAAGCGGTCACCAAGAGACCCAGTACTTC. The chain employs TRBV9 and TRBJ2-5; D is perhaps TRBD2 (5 bases). CDR1 is SGDLS, CDR2 YYNGEE, per germline. Trimming pared 3 bases from V and 0 bases from J, leaving 9 bases between. The CDR3 totals 14 residues.

This clonotype was seen a handful of times. The chain recombines TRBV28 with TRBJ1-1; TRBD1 agrees at 7 bases. After removal of 2 bases from V and 1 base from J, the junction contained 7 bases not matched to a gene. The CDR3 is 16 amino acids. Germline assignment: CDR1 MDHEN and CDR2 SYDVKM. The CDR3 region has the DNA TGTGCCAGCAGTTTACCTCAAGGGACAGAGAACACTGAAGCTTTCTTT. Its translation is CASSLPQGTENTEAFF.

This clonotype showed up just a few times. The chain couples TRBV20-1 to TRBJ1-1; D perhaps matches TRBD1 (5 bases). CDR1 is DFQATT and CDR2 is SNEGSKA in the germline V gene (reference sequence). The CDR3 runs to 14 residues. Trimming took off 3 bases at V and 5 bases at J, with 16 bases between the two ends. In nucleotides, the CDR3 is TGCAGTGCTAGCGGGGGTTCAGTCCCGACTGAAGCTTTCTTT. The encoded protein is CSASGGSVPTEAFF.

The chain combines TRBV5-1 with TRBJ1-2, with 8 bases fitting TRBD1. CDR1 is SGHRS and CDR2 is YFSETQ in the germline V gene. J lost 3 bases, V lost 7 bases, and 11 bases had no gene match. This CDR3 is built from 15 residues. The CDR3 bases are TGCGCCAGCTGCTCCGACAGGGGCGAAGACTATGGCTACACCTTC. As protein: CASCSDRGEDYGYTF. The full variable domain, rest sourced from reference TRBV5-1 and TRBJ1-2, is KAGVTQTPRYLIKTRGQQVTLSCSPISGHRSVSWYQQTPGQGLQFLFEYFSETQRNKGNFPGRFSGRQFSNSRSEMNVSTLELGDSALYLCASCSDRGEDYGYTFGSGTRLTVV.

This clonotype has only a few counts. This chain uses TRBV12-5 with TRBJ2-7; maybe TRBD1 (5 bases). From germline, CDR1 is LGHNT and CDR2 FRNRAP. The CDR3 runs 11 residues. V lost 4 bases and J 5 bases, leaving 6 bases between the germline ends. CDR3 sequence: CASGWGNEQYF. The CDR3 DNA reads TGTGCTAGTGGTTGGGGCAACGAGCAGTACTTC.

The gene calls are TRBV2 and TRBJ2-5; D is perhaps TRBD1 (6 bases). The DNA end lines up better with TRBJ2-7; the J call may be wrong. CDR1 and CDR2 from the germline V gene are SNHLY and FYNNEI. The length of the CDR3 is 13 residues. CDR3 sequence (DNA): TGTGCCAGCGCCCGGACAGAGAAGAACGAGCAGTACTTC. This codes for CASARTEKNEQYF.

This clonotype was seen more than once but under ten times. The chain employs TRBV20-1 and TRBJ2-4; 8 positions agree with TRBD2. The CDR3 spans 13 residues. Trimming removed 7 bases from V and 8 bases from J; junction bases left unmatched: 10. Germline V CDR1 and CDR2: DFQATT, SNEGSKA (reference sequence). Here the CDR3 DNA reads TGCAGTGGAAGAGTCCCCGGGAGGGACATTCAGTACTTC. Encoded protein: CSGRVPGRDIQYF.

This clonotype came up a few times. The chain carries TRBV7-9 and TRBJ2-7; 7 positions match TRBD1. Germline CDR1 SEHNR, CDR2 FQNEAQ (reference sequence). The CDR3 loop spans 13 amino acids. The V segment lost 3 bases and the J segment 6 bases; nucleotides outside the gene matches: 5. The CDR3 sequence: CASSFRPGGEQYF. Written as DNA, the CDR3 is TGTGCCAGCAGCTTCCGACCAGGGGGCGAGCAGTACTTC.

This chain links TRBV7-9 with TRBJ2-7, with TRBD1 matching 9 bases. Germline CDR1 reads SEHNR; CDR2 reads FQNEAQ (reference sequence). The CDR3 loop spans 13 amino acids. J was trimmed by 6 bases and V by 4 bases; bases with no gene match: 4. The CDR3 loop is CASSSRDRAEQYF. CDR3 DNA sequence: TGTGCCAGCAGCTCCCGGGACAGGGCCGAGCAGTACTTC.

This clonotype was detected a few times. The V gene is TRBV28, the J gene TRBJ1-1; 10 bases line up with TRBD1. Per germline, CDR1 MDHEN and CDR2 SYDVKM. V lost 7 bases and J lost 3; bases outside the gene matches: 5. This CDR3 has 14 amino acids. The CDR3 spells CASNRQGADTEAFF. The DNA for the CDR3 is TGTGCCAGCAACCGACAGGGGGCGGACACTGAAGCTTTCTTT.

The chain links TRBV4-1 to TRBJ2-3; D unclear. V was trimmed by 4 bases and J by 1 base, leaving 9 bases between them. Germline values: CDR1 MGHRA, CDR2 YSYEKL. CDR3 length: 14 residues. This CDR3 is CASSPPKGTDTQYF. CDR3 coding DNA: TGCGCCAGCAGCCCTCCGAAGGGCACAGATACGCAGTATTTT.

The rearrangement uses TRBV7-2 and TRBJ2-3; 8 nucleotides match TRBD2. This CDR3 is built from 15 residues. The germline CDR1 and CDR2 sequences are SGHTA and FQGNSA. V gave up 2 bases and J gave up 4 bases; unmatched junction bases: 5. CDR3 sequence: CASSLNGGAPDTQYF. The CDR3 nucleotides are TGTGCCAGCAGCTTAAACGGGGGGGCACCAGATACGCAGTATTTT. Full variable domain (remainder filled in from reference TRBV7-2 and TRBJ2-3): GAGVSQSPSNKVTEKGKDVELRCDPISGHTALYWYRQSLGQGLEFLIYFQGNSAPDKSGLPSDRFSAERTGGSVSTLTIQRTQQEDSAVYLCASSLNGGAPDTQYFGPGTRLTVL.

This clonotype has more than one count but fewer than ten. This chain uses TRBV5-1 with TRBJ1-1; 8 nucleotides line up with TRBD1. V dropped 1 base and J dropped 5; count of bases not matched to a gene: 4. The germline gives CDR1 SGHRS, CDR2 YFSETQ. The CDR3 is 14 residues long. CDR3: CASSLTGGKTEAFF. The CDR3 nucleotides read TGCGCCAGCAGCTTGACAGGGGGAAAGACTGAAGCTTTCTTT.

The chain is built from TRBV15 and TRBJ2-5; D remains unclear. CDR1 and CDR2 (germline): LNHNV, YYDKDF (reference sequence). Trimming took 3 bases from V and 4 from J, leaving 9 bases between them. The CDR3 is made up of 13 amino acids. Written as DNA, the CDR3 is TGTGCCACCAGCAGGGAAGGAACAGAGACCCAGTACTTC. Its protein product is CATSREGTETQYF.

The table lists this clonotype with many counts. This chain links TRBV28 with TRBJ2-1, with D perhaps TRBD2 (7 bases). V gave up 3 bases and J gave up 5 bases, with 14 bases separating them. The CDR3 extends over 15 amino acids. Germline assignment: CDR1 MDHEN and CDR2 SYDVKM. This chain's CDR3 is CASSFSGGINNEQFF. The CDR3 DNA is TGTGCCAGCAGTTTCTCGGGGGGCATAAACAATGAGCAGTTCTTC.

This chain joins TRBV7-9 and TRBJ2-5, with D unclear. This CDR3 is 14 amino acids long. Germline CDR1 is SEHNR and CDR2 is FQNEAQ (reference sequence). The V gene lost 1 base and the J gene lost 4 bases, with 10 bases spanning the gap. This chain's CDR3 is CASSLGNPPETQYF. In nucleotides, the CDR3 is TGTGCCAGCAGCTTAGGAAATCCTCCAGAGACCCAGTACTTC.

This clonotype was found a few times. This chain joins TRBV5-1 and TRBJ2-1; perhaps TRBD2 as D (5 bases). CDR1 is SGHRS, CDR2 YFSETQ, per germline. The CDR3 totals 14 residues. V lost 1 base, J lost 4 bases, and 9 bases lay in between. The CDR3 region is CASSLSEGYNEQFF. The CDR3 nucleotides are TGCGCCAGCAGCTTGTCAGAGGGATACAATGAGCAGTTCTTC.

This clonotype was picked up a small number of times. The rearrangement joins TRBV5-1 to TRBJ2-6; 9 nucleotides agree with TRBD1. The V segment lost 4 bases and the J segment 3 bases; nucleotides outside the gene matches: 8. Per germline, CDR1 SGHRS and CDR2 YFSETQ. The CDR3 has 17 residues. The CDR3 nucleotides are TGCGCCAGCAGCATCTCCGGGACAGGGTTTGGGGCCAACGTCCTGACTTTC. This translates into CASSISGTGFGANVLTF. Full variable domain (missing parts from reference TRBV5-1 and TRBJ2-6): KAGVTQTPRYLIKTRGQQVTLSCSPISGHRSVSWYQQTPGQGLQFLFEYFSETQRNKGNFPGRFSGRQFSNSRSEMNVSTLELGDSALYLCASSISGTGFGANVLTFGAGSRLTVL.

V usage is TRBV28 and J usage is TRBJ1-6; perhaps TRBD1 as D (5 bases). The CDR3 spans 13 residues. V lost 3 bases and J 10 bases, leaving 10 bases between the germline ends. The germline CDR1 and CDR2 sequences are MDHEN and SYDVKM. The CDR3 is CASSLQGGSPLHF. CDR3 in DNA: TGTGCCAGCAGTTTGCAGGGAGGATCACCCCTCCACTTT.

This clonotype was seen more than once but under ten times. The genes are TRBV5-6 and TRBJ2-7, with D uncertain. The CDR3 is 17 residues long. The V gene's germline CDR1 is SGHDT and CDR2 YYEEEE. V lost 0 bases to trimming and J lost 3 bases, with 19 bases between them. The CDR3: CASSLAHTSRAIYEQYF. CDR3 coding DNA: TGTGCCAGCAGCTTGGCTCATACTTCTCGGGCGATCTACGAGCAGTACTTC.

This clonotype was counted a few times. This chain uses TRBV29-1 with TRBJ1-3, with TRBD1 matching over 8 bases. The CDR3 is made up of 14 amino acids. Trimming at V came to 7 bases and at J to 2 bases, leaving 7 bases not matched to a gene. Germline V gene sequence: CDR1 SQVTM, CDR2 ANQGSEA. CDR3 sequence reads: CSARTGPAGNTIYF. For the CDR3, the DNA is TGCAGCGCTAGGACAGGGCCAGCTGGAAACACCATATATTTT.

The rearrangement joins TRBV6-1 to TRBJ2-6; unclear D gene. CDR1 and CDR2 from the germline V gene are MNHNS and SASEGT. The ends were cut back, 3 bases at V and 0 bases at J, with 6 bases in the middle. The CDR3 has 15 amino acids. The CDR3 sequence: CASSEGFSGANVLTF. The DNA for the CDR3 is TGTGCCAGCAGTGAGGGGTTCTCTGGGGCCAACGTCCTGACTTTC.

This clonotype was seen a few times. The rearrangement joins TRBV15 to TRBJ2-1; D gene uncertain. Deletions cut 4 bases from V and 0 bases from J, with 13 bases between. This CDR3 comprises 16 residues. CDR1 LNHNV and CDR2 YYDKDF come from the germline V gene (reference sequence). This CDR3 is CATSTMAASSYNEQFF. As DNA, the CDR3 is TGTGCCACCAGCACAATGGCGGCGAGCTCCTACAATGAGCAGTTCTTC.

The sample holds a few counts of this clonotype. The gene calls are TRBV7-9 and TRBJ2-5; TRBD1 agrees at 7 bases. Gene TRBJ2-7 matches the end of the DNA better, so the J call may be wrong. Germline V gene data show CDR1 as SEHNR and CDR2 as FQNEAQ (reference sequence). The CDR3 extends over 13 amino acids. CDR3 bases: TGTGCCAGCAGCTCCGACAGGGTTGACGAGCAGTACTTC. It codes for CASSSDRVDEQYF.

V gene TRBV29-1 combines with J gene TRBJ2-1; a weak D match, TRBD2 (6 bases). Trimming removed 4 bases from V and 7 bases from J, with 14 bases in between. The CDR3 runs 13 residues. CDR1 is SQVTM and CDR2 is ANQGSEA in the germline V gene. The CDR3, as DNA: TGCAGCGTTGGGGGGGACTTGAAGAATGAGCAGTTCTTC. Protein: CSVGGDLKNEQFF.